This T cell receptor (beta chain) was sequenced for a study of blood T cell repertoires in COVID-19. Only one count was recorded for this clone. With V trimmed by 4 bases and J by 6 bases, 7 bases remained unmatched. Germline CDR1 is SGHVS and CDR2 is FQNEAQ. The CDR3 is 15 amino acids. The assay was immunoSEQ multiplex PCR, and TCRdb's table has in-frame clones only and misses some. The sample records tens of thousands of clones, around nine tenths being singletons. The specimen was peripheral blood. The rearrangement uses TRBV7-8 and TRBJ2-2; 8 bases are a match to TRBD1. The sequence was obtained from a human donor in a cohort sampled during active COVID-19. The CDR3 sequence: CASSSRTGWAGELFF. In nucleotides, the CDR3 is TGTGCCAGCAGCTCGAGGACAGGGTGGGCCGGGGAGCTGTTTTTT.